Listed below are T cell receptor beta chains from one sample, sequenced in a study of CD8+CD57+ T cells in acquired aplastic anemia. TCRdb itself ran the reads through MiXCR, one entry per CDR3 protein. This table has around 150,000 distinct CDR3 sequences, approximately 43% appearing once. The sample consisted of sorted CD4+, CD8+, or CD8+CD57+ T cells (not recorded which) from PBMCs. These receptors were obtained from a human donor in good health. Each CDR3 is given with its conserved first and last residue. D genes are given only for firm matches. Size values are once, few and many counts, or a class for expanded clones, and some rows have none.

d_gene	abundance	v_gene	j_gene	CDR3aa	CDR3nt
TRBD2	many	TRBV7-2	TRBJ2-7	CASSHPGLDLQYF	TGTGCCAGCAGCCATCCGGGACTAGACTTGCAGTACTTC
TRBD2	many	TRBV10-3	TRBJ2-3	CAIRPTSGGAGWQYF	TGTGCCATCAGGCCGACTAGCGGGGGGGCGGGTTGGCAGTATTTT
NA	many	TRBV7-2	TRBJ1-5	CASSPQGINSNQPQHF	TGTGCCAGCAGCCCCCAGGGAATCAATAGCAATCAGCCCCAGCATTTT
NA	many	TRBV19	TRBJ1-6	CASSIAGTGWWALHF	TGTGCCAGTAGTATAGCAGGCACAGGGTGGTGGGCCCTCCACTTT
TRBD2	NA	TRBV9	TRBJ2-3	CASSGGTSGTDTQYF	TGTGCCAGCAGCGGGGGGACTAGCGGGACAGATACGCAGTATTTT
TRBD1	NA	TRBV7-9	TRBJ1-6	CASSLTGTGNSPLHF	TGTGCCAGCAGCCTCACCGGGACAGGGAATTCACCCCTCCACTTT
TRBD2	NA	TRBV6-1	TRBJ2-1	CASNDPAGGANSEQFF	TGTGCCAGCAACGACCCAGCGGGGGGGGCTAACTCTGAGCAGTTCTTC
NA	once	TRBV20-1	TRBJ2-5	CSATGKNQETQYF	TGCAGTGCTACCGGGAAAAACCAAGAGACCCAGTACTTC
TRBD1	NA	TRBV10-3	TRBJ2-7	CATTRDRGDEQYF	TGTGCCACTACCCGGGACAGGGGCGACGAGCAGTACTTC
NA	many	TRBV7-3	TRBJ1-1	CASSLMLNTEAFF	TGTGCCAGCAGCTTAATGTTGAACACTGAAGCTTTCTTT
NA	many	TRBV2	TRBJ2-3	CASKVGQSTDTQYF	TGTGCCAGCAAGGTGGGCCAGAGCACAGATACGCAGTATTTT
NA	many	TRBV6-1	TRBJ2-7	CASTPRELGEQYF	TGTGCCAGCACCCCCAGGGAGCTAGGCGAGCAGTACTTC
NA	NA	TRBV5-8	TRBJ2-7	CASSFEGASSYEQYF	TGTGCCAGCAGCTTCGAGGGTGCATCATCCTACGAGCAGTACTTC
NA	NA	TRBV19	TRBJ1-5	CASSMTGVNQPQHF	TGTGCCAGTAGTATGACAGGCGTCAATCAGCCCCAGCATTTT
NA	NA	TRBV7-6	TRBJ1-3	CASSSISGNTIYF	TGTGCCAGCAGTTCGATCTCCGGAAACACTATATATTTT
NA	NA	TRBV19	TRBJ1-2	CASSSGGASGYTF	TGTGCCAGTAGTTCTGGGGGCGCGAGTGGCTACACCTTC